The entry below gives a single TCR beta chain sequence along with its context. The data derive from a study of blood T cell repertoires in COVID-19. Study information: The origin of the acute and convalescent COVID-19 samples was the United States, Italy and Spain. Sources were T cells, B-cell-depleted T cells, or PBMCs; the material itself was cDNA or gDNA.

The V gene lost 3 bases and the J gene lost 8 bases, with 16 bases spanning the gap. Germline V gene sequence: CDR1 MDHEN, CDR2 SYDVKM. This CDR3 region has 15 residues. The protocol was immunoSEQ multiplex PCR, while the TCRdb copy is restricted to in-frame clones and leaves out a portion. The sample yields about 310,000 clones, about 91% seen once. Cohort 3 donors were reported recovered after two negative PCRs, clearance, or symptom resolution. The gene calls are TRBV28 and TRBJ1-4; a weak D match, TRBD1 (5 bases). The sample consisted of PBMCs or T cells enriched from blood (not recorded which). The origin of this receptor is a woman between 18 and 29 years old who had recovered from COVID-19. The CDR3 here is CASSFIGHEGEKLFF. The DNA for the CDR3 is TGTGCCAGCAGTTTTATAGGACACGAAGGAGAAAAACTGTTTTTT.